One and the same sample provided the 21 T cell receptor beta chains below, sequenced in a study of Graves' ophthalmopathy and Graves' hyperthyroidism. Amplification targeted the TCR beta CDR3 regions, with RNA transcripts as the source material. First-round RT-PCR used HTBI primers; second-round multiplex PCR followed. TCRdb called the multiplex PCR reads again in MiXCR, with one record for every CDR3 protein. Seen here are roughly 220,000 distinct CDR3 sequences, 40% to 50% observed once, and the top ten hold approximately 51%. The sample comprised peripheral blood. Every receptor here comes from an adult man with Graves' ophthalmopathy.

The rearrangement joins TRBV30 to TRBJ1-5, with 7 bases matching TRBD1. The CDR3 has 13 residues. Unmatched junction bases numbered 3, after V lost 0 bases and J lost 7 bases. Germline assignment: CDR1 GTSNPN and CDR2 SVGIG (reference sequence). As DNA, the CDR3 is TGTGCCTGGAGTGTCCGACAGGGACAGCCCCAGCATTTT. Its translation: CAWSVRQGQPQHF.

Worth noting for this clonotype: The conserved phenylalanine or tryptophan normally closing the CDR3 is absent here, so this likely arose from a read error. It is unclear where the CDR3 begins or ends on the DNA, so no DNA is shown, and the CDR3 is as TCRdb lists it. The chain links TRBV7-2 to TRBJ2-5; TRBD2, the table's D call, was not compared with the DNA. The CDR3 is 10 amino acids long, termini counted. Germline-derived CDR1 and CDR2 are SGHTA and FQGNSA. CDR3 region: CASSFIGLAG.

This chain joins TRBV24-1 and TRBJ2-2, with a weak D call TRBD1 (5 bases). The CDR3 contains 17 residues. Germline lookup yields CDR1 KGHDR and CDR2 SFDVKD. The ends were cut back, 3 bases at V and 0 bases at J, with 13 bases in the middle. As DNA, the CDR3 is TGTGCCACCAGTGATCTTGGGGCAAACTCGAACACCGGGGAGCTGTTTTTT. It codes for CATSDLGANSNTGELFF.

The sample holds a few counts of this clonotype. The chain is built from TRBV20-1 and TRBJ2-7; 7 bases match TRBD2. The V gene's germline CDR1 is DFQATT and CDR2 SNEGSKA (reference sequence). This CDR3 contains 13 residues. V lost 3 bases to trimming and J lost 0 bases; unmatched junction nucleotides: 2. As DNA, the CDR3 is TGCAGTGCTAGCGGGGGGTTCTCCTACGAGCAGTACTTC. Amino acids: CSASGGFSYEQYF.

The chain joins TRBV13 to TRBJ2-7, with 8 bases fitting TRBD1. Germline CDR1 PRHDT, CDR2 FYEKMQ (reference sequence). CDR3 length: 12 residues. Unmatched junction bases numbered 6, after V lost 11 bases and J lost 3 bases. CDR3 protein: CAVSGTGYEQYF. The CDR3 DNA follows: TGTGCCGTATCCGGGACAGGCTACGAGCAGTACTTC.

This sequence joins TRBV20-1 and TRBJ1-1; tentatively, D is TRBD1 (6 bases). The better agreement between TRBJ1-5 and the DNA end casts doubt on the J call. CDR1 and CDR2 from the germline V gene are DFQATT and SNEGSKA (reference sequence). This CDR3 is built from 13 residues. CDR3 nucleotides: TGCAGTGCTACCAACAGGGAGGACGTGGCCCAGCATTTT. Its protein product is CSATNREDVAQHF.

This clonotype was recorded a few times. CDR3 in amino acids: CASSLERAQETQYF. DNA for the CDR3: TGTGCCAGCAGCTTAGAGAGGGCTCAAGAGACCCAGTACTTC. The V call is TRBV7-8, the J call TRBJ2-5; a possible D gene is TRBD2 (5 bases). V lost 1 base and J lost 2, with 8 bases in between. The CDR3 totals 14 residues. The V gene's germline CDR1 is SGHVS and CDR2 FQNEAQ.

This chain links TRBV3-1 with TRBJ1-5; D is ambiguous. This CDR3 spans 13 amino acids. In germline, CDR1 is LGHDT, CDR2 YNNKEL (reference sequence). Trimming cost V 1 base and J 6 bases, with 7 bases left between them. This CDR3 is CASSQVEGQPQHF. In nucleotides, the CDR3 is TGTGCCAGCAGCCAAGTCGAGGGTCAGCCCCAGCATTTT.

The rearrangement joins TRBV7-2 to TRBJ1-5; 8 bases align to TRBD1. Per the germline V gene, CDR1 is SGHTA and CDR2 is FQGNSA. V gave up 2 bases and J gave up 1 base; unmatched junction bases: 4. CDR3 size: 16 residues. The CDR3 region is CASSLQGAYSNQPQHF. The CDR3, as DNA: TGTGCCAGCAGCTTACAGGGGGCATACAGCAATCAGCCCCAGCATTTT.

The chain couples TRBV6-5 to TRBJ2-6; no definite D call. Germline-derived CDR1 and CDR2 are MNHEY and SVGAGI. This CDR3 has 14 residues. The V end was cut by 4 bases, the J end by 0 bases, with 4 bases between. The CDR3 DNA follows: TGTGCCAGCAGTTGGGACTCTGGGGCCAACGTCCTGACTTTC. Translation gives CASSWDSGANVLTF.

The CDR3 bases are TGTGCCAGCAGCCAAGTGTCGGGGTGTGGTGGCTACACCTTC. The encoded protein is CASSQVSGCGGYTF. This chain uses TRBV14 with TRBJ1-2; D uncertain. Trimming shortened V by 1 base and J by 7 bases, and 13 bases separated the two germline ends. Germline V gives CDR1 SGHDN, CDR2 FVKESK. The CDR3 runs 14 residues. Drawing the rest from reference TRBV14 and TRBJ1-2, the complete variable domain is EAGVTQFPSHSVIEKGQTVTLRCDPISGHDNLYWYRRVMGKEIKFLLHFVKESKQDESGMPNNRFLAERTGGTYSTLKVQPAELEDSGVYFCASSQVSGCGGYTFGSGTRLTVV.

This clonotype was counted a few times. J is TRBJ2-5 and V is TRBV15; D ambiguous. Germline CDR1 and CDR2: LNHNV and YYDKDF (reference sequence). This CDR3 is 15 amino acids long. Trimming removed 3 bases at V and 1 base at J, with 12 bases between. DNA of the CDR3: TGTGCCACCAGCAGTCGTCAGGAGCCCCAAGAGACCCAGTACTTC. This encodes CATSSRQEPQETQYF.

Only a few counts were recorded for this clonotype. The chain links TRBV12-3 or TRBV12-4 to TRBJ1-1; D call uncertain. The CDR3 runs 11 residues. V was shortened by 8 bases and J by 4 bases, with 8 bases between the two germline ends. Here the CDR3 DNA reads TGTGCCAGCCAAAAGAGCACTGAAGCTTTCTTT. This gives the protein CASQKSTEAFF.

This clonotype was seen repeatedly, ten times or more. V and J are TRBV7-8 and TRBJ2-7; 8 nucleotides match TRBD2. The CDR3 totals 14 residues. Germline V gene lookup returns CDR1 SGHVS and CDR2 FQNEAQ. V was clipped by 1 base and J by 7 bases; unmatched bases: 6. The CDR3 here is CASSLGAGAQEQYF. The CDR3, as DNA: TGTGCCAGCAGCTTAGGAGCGGGGGCGCAAGAGCAGTACTTC.

Regarding this clonotype: The conserved closing phenylalanine or tryptophan is absent in this CDR3, likely reflecting a read error. The chain carries TRBV7-9 and TRBJ2-5; D not certain. The germline V and J ends were trimmed by 6 bases and 5 bases, with 16 bases remaining between them. Germline-derived CDR1 and CDR2 are SEHNR and FQNEAQ (reference sequence). This CDR3 is 14 amino acids long. As DNA, the CDR3 is TGTGCCAGCAGAAGTCTTGCACTAATGGAGACCCAGTACCTC. Translating gives CASRSLALMETQYL.

This clonotype was recorded at least ten times. The chain recombines TRBV27 with TRBJ2-7; 9 bases are a match to TRBD1. Per germline, CDR1 MNHEY and CDR2 SMNVEV (reference sequence). The CDR3 is 14 residues long. Trimming at V came to 5 bases and at J to 5 bases, leaving 7 bases not matched to a gene. The CDR3 coding sequence is TGTGCCAGCAGTCCCTTCGGGACAGGGAACGAGCAGTACTTC. Its translation: CASSPFGTGNEQYF.

This clonotype was detected a few times. The chain combines TRBV15 with TRBJ2-6; D is unclear. The germline V and J ends were trimmed by 0 bases and 3 bases, with 9 bases remaining between them. CDR1 is LNHNV and CDR2 is YYDKDF in the germline V gene (reference sequence). The CDR3 contains 16 residues. The CDR3 nucleotides are TGTGCCACCAGCAGAGATCGGATGGATGGGGCCAACGTCCTGACTTTC. Protein product: CATSRDRMDGANVLTF.

The J gene is TRBJ2-7, the V gene TRBV2; TRBD1 agrees at 8 bases. The CDR3 covers 15 residues. Trimming at V came to 6 bases and at J to 0 bases, leaving 7 bases not matched to a gene. Germline CDR1 and CDR2: SNHLY and FYNNEI. CDR3 in amino acids: CASSLAGTGSYEQYF. The CDR3 DNA sequence: TGTGCCAGCAGCCTCGCCGGGACAGGCTCCTACGAGCAGTACTTC. The variable domain in full, with the rest retrieved from reference TRBV2 and TRBJ2-7, is EPEVTQTPSHQVTQMGQEVILRCVPISNHLYFYWYRQILGQKVEFLVSFYNNEISEKSEIFDDQFSVERPDGSNFTLKIRSTKLEDSAMYFCASSLAGTGSYEQYFGPGTRLTVT.

The V and J genes are TRBV6-5 and TRBJ2-7; the D call may be TRBD1 or TRBD2 (5 bases each). The CDR3 is made up of 17 amino acids. V dropped 5 bases and J dropped 3 bases, with 23 bases sitting between them. The germline gives CDR1 MNHEY, CDR2 SVGAGI. CDR3 sequence: CASSLLPLGTRVYEQYF. The CDR3 DNA follows: TGTGCCAGCAGTCTACTACCGCTGGGGACCAGAGTCTACGAGCAGTACTTC.

The genes are TRBV10-3 and TRBJ2-1; 9 bases agree with TRBD1. The CDR3 length is 16 residues. The germline gives CDR1 ENHRY, CDR2 SYGVKD. The V segment lost 2 bases and the J segment 1 base; nucleotides outside the gene matches: 3. The CDR3 bases are TGTGCCATCAGTGAGCCCGGGACAGGGTCCTACAATGAGCAGTTCTTC. It is translated as CAISEPGTGSYNEQFF.

This clonotype was seen a few times. The chain couples TRBV6-6 to TRBJ1-5; D possibly corresponds to TRBD1 (6 bases). The CDR3 consists of 13 residues. Trimming shortened V by 7 bases and J by 6 bases, and 13 bases separated the two germline ends. Germline loops: CDR1 MNHNY, CDR2 SVGAGI (reference sequence). CDR3 coding DNA: TGTGCCAGCACCCCGCAGGGGTCTCAGCCCCAGCATTTT. As protein: CASTPQGSQPQHF.